This is a list of T cell receptor beta chains from one sample in a study of blood T cell repertoires in COVID-19. TCRdb keeps only in-frame clones here, not all; method: immunoSEQ multiplex PCR. The sample includes about 320,000 clones, around 84% of them seen just once. Sequenced material: PBMCs or T cells enriched from blood (not recorded which). The receptors stem from a woman between 25 and 40 years old who had been exposed to COVID-19. CDR3s include the opening cysteine and the closing phenylalanine or tryptophan. The order of the fields is V gene, clone size, D gene, J gene, CDR3 DNA, CDR3 protein. The D gene is left open where the match is weak. Not all rows give a size; the values are once, few, many and, for expanded clones, a class.

v_call: TRBV6-5; clone_size: NA; d_call: TRBD1; j_call: TRBJ2-1; cdr3_nt: TGTGCCAGCAGGGAGGGACAGGGACCCTACAATGAGCAGTTCTTC; cdr3_aa: CASREGQGPYNEQFF
v_call: TRBV5-8; clone_size: once; d_call: TRBD1; j_call: TRBJ1-1; cdr3_nt: TGTGCCAGCAGCCTGGGACAGGGGAGGAACACTGAAGCTTTCTTT; cdr3_aa: CASSLGQGRNTEAFF
v_call: TRBV2; clone_size: NA; d_call: NA; j_call: TRBJ1-5; cdr3_nt: TGTGCCAGCAGTGCAGGGGCTTCGAGGCAGCCCCAGCATTTT; cdr3_aa: CASSAGASRQPQHF
v_call: TRBV28; clone_size: NA; d_call: TRBD2; j_call: TRBJ2-1; cdr3_nt: TGTGCCAGCAGTTTAGGGGGATCTAGCGGGAGGGCCTACAATGAGCAGTTCTTC; cdr3_aa: CASSLGGSSGRAYNEQFF
v_call: TRBV19; clone_size: NA; d_call: NA; j_call: TRBJ1-1; cdr3_nt: TGTGCCACCGCCGCGGGGTGGAGAACTGAAGCTTTCTTT; cdr3_aa: CATAAGWRTEAFF
v_call: TRBV9; clone_size: NA; d_call: TRBD2; j_call: TRBJ2-7; cdr3_nt: TGTGCCAGCAGCGTAGGCGCAGGGGGACTAGCGGGAGGGCCTGGAGGCGAGCAGTACTTC; cdr3_aa: CASSVGAGGLAGGPGGEQYF
v_call: TRBV2; clone_size: NA; d_call: TRBD1; j_call: TRBJ1-4; cdr3_nt: TGTGCCAGCAGTCTGGGACAGGGGCACGAAAAACTGTTTTTT; cdr3_aa: CASSLGQGHEKLFF
v_call: TRBV28; clone_size: NA; d_call: NA; j_call: TRBJ1-2; cdr3_nt: TGTGCCAGCAGCCGGGCAGAGGGTCCAAGCATCGTTGGCTACACCTTC; cdr3_aa: CASSRAEGPSIVGYTF
v_call: TRBV7-3; clone_size: NA; d_call: NA; j_call: TRBJ1-1; cdr3_nt: TGTGCCAGCAGCACCACGGAGGGGACCGAAGCTTTCTTT; cdr3_aa: CASSTTEGTEAFF
v_call: TRBV28; clone_size: NA; d_call: NA; j_call: TRBJ1-5; cdr3_nt: TGTGCCAGCAGCTCAGGACAGCTCAATCAGCCCCAGCATTTT; cdr3_aa: CASSSGQLNQPQHF
v_call: TRBV3-1/TRBV3-2; clone_size: NA; d_call: NA; j_call: TRBJ1-1; cdr3_nt: TGTGCCAGCAGCCCGGAAAACAGGTCTGTGAACACTGAAGCTTTCTTT; cdr3_aa: CASSPENRSVNTEAFF